This T cell receptor beta chain was captured by sequencing in a study of shared clonotypes between healthy human individuals. Study results and limitations: Of the naive CD4 clonotypes, roughly 5.5% were shared across several donors.

The naive CD8 population came from CD45RO-negative cells selected for CCR7, without terminally differentiated effector memory CD45RA+ cells. Clones were sequenced by immunoSEQ multiplex PCR, and TCRdb holds only the in-frame ones, with some missing. The sample has about 2,100,000 clones; under 95% are singletons. The V gene's germline CDR1 is MDHEN and CDR2 SYDVKM. V was clipped by 6 bases and J by 2 bases, with 14 bases between them. This CDR3 is 15 amino acids long. With respect to this clone: The antigen is unknown.

The J gene is TRBJ1-5, the V gene TRBV28; D uncertain. Sequencing was carried out using naive CD8+ T cells from PBMCs. The origin of this receptor is a man aged 18 to 29 in good health. Some clones in this sample may be carry-over from other donors' samples. CDR3 sequence: CASSLIYSGNQPQHF. The CDR3 bases are TGTGCCAGCAGCCTTATTTACAGTGGCAATCAGCCCCAGCATTTT.